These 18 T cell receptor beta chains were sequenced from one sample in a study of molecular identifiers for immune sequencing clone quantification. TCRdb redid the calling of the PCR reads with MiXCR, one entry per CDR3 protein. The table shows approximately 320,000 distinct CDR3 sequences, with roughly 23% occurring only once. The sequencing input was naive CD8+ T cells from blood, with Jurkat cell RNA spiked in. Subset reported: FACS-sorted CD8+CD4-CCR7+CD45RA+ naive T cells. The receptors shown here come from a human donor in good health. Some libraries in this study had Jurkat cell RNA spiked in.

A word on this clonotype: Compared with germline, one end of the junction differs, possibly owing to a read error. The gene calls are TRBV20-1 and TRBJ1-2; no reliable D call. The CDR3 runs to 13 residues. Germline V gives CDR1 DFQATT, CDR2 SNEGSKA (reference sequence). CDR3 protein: CSARDPDSYGYAF. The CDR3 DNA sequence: TGCAGTGCTAGAGATCCGGACTCCTATGGCTACGCCTTC.

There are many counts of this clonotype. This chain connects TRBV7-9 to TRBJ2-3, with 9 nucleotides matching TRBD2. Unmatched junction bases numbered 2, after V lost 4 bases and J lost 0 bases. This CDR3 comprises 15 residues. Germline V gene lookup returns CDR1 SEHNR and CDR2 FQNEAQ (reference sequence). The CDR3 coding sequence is TGTGCCAGCAGCTCTAGCGGGACTAGCACAGATACGCAGTATTTT. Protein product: CASSSSGTSTDTQYF.

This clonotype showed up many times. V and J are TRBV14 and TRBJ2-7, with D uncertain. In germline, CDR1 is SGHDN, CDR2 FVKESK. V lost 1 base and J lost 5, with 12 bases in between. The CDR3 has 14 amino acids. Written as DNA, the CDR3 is TGTGCCAGCAGCCAAGGCTCCCGTTTTAACGAGCAGTACTTC. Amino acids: CASSQGSRFNEQYF.

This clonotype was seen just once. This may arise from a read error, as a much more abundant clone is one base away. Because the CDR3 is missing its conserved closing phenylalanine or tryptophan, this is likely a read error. The CDR3 spells CASSLYGTSTEAFS. The CDR3 nucleotides read TGTGCCAGCAGCTTGTACGGGACAAGCACTGAAGCTTTCTCT. The V and J genes are TRBV5-3 and TRBJ1-1, with D possibly matching TRBD1 (6 bases). TRBV5-3 is labeled an ORF, and its function is uncertain. This CDR3 region has 14 residues.

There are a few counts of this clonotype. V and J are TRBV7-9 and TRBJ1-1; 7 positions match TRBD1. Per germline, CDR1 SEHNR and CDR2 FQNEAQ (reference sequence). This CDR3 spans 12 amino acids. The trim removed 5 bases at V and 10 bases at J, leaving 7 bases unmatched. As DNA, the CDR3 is TGTGCCAGCAGCGGCAGGGGGATGGTAGCTTTCTTT. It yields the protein CASSGRGMVAFF.

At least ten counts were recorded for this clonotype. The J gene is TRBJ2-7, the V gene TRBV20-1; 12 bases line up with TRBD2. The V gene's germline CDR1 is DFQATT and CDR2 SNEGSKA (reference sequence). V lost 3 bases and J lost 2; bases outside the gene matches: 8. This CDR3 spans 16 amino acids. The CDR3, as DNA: TGCAGTGCTAGGGGGCTAGCGGGAGGGCCAGCCTACGAGCAGTACTTC. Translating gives CSARGLAGGPAYEQYF.

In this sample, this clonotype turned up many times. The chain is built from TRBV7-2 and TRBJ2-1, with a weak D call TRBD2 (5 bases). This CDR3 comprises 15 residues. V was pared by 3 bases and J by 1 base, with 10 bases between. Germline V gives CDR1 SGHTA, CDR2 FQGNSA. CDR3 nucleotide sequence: TGTGCCAGCAGCTTGAGGGAAGGGTCCTACAATGAGCAGTTCTTC. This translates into CASSLREGSYNEQFF.

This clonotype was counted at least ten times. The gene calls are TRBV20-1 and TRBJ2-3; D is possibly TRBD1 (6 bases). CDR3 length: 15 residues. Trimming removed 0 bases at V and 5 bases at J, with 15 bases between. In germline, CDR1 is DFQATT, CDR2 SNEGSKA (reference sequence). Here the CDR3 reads CSAREPRQVIDTQYF. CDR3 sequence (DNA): TGCAGTGCTAGAGAGCCTAGACAGGTCATAGATACGCAGTATTTT.

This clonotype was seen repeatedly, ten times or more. The CDR3 sequence is CASSSERGSTDTQYF. DNA of the CDR3: TGTGCCAGCAGCTCCGAGCGGGGAAGCACAGATACGCAGTATTTT. The chain combines TRBV5-4 with TRBJ2-3, with TRBD2 identical over 7 bases. V shed 3 bases, J shed 0 bases, and the junction held 4 bases outside the gene matches. The germline V gene has CDR1 SGHNT and CDR2 YYREEE (reference sequence). The CDR3 runs to 15 residues.

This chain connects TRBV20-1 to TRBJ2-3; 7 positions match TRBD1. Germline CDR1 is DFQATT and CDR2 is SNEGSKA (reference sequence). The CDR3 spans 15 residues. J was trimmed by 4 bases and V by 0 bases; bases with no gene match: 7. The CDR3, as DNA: TGCAGTGCTAGAGATCTGACAGGGTGGTCAGATACGCAGTATTTT. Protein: CSARDLTGWSDTQYF.

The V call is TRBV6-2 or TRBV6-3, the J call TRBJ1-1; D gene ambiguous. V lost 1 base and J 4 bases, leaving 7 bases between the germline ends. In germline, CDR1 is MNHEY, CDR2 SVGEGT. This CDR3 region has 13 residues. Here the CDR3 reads CASSYLRITEAFF. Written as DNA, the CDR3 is TGTGCCAGCAGTTACTTACGGATCACTGAAGCTTTCTTT.

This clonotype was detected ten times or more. The CDR3 is CASSYSSEDPRNAQHF. The CDR3 bases are TGTGCCAGCAGTTACTCGTCCGAAGACCCAAGGAATGCCCAGCATTTT. V gene TRBV6-2 or TRBV6-3 combines with J gene TRBJ1-5; no reliable D call. The germline gives CDR1 MNHEY, CDR2 SVGEGT. V lost 0 bases, J lost 11 bases, and 20 bases lay in between. This CDR3 has 16 residues.

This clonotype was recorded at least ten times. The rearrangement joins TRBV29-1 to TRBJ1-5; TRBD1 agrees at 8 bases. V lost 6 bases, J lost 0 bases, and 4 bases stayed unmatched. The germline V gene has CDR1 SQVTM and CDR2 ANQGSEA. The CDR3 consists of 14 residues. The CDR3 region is CSVIQGDSNQPQHF. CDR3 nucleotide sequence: TGCAGCGTGATACAGGGGGATAGCAATCAGCCCCAGCATTTT. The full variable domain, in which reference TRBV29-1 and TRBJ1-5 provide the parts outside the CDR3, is SAVISQKPSRDICQRGTSLTIQCQVDSQVTMMFWYRQQPGQSLTLIATANQGSEATYESGFVIDKFPISRPNLTFSTLTVSNMSPEDSSIYLCSVIQGDSNQPQHFGDGTRLSIL.

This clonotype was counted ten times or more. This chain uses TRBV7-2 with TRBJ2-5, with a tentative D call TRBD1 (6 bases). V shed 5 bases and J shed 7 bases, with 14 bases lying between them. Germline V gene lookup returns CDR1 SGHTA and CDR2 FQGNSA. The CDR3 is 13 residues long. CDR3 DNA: TGTGCCAGCAGCCAGGGGCAGGCCATGACCCAGTACTTC. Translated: CASSQGQAMTQYF.

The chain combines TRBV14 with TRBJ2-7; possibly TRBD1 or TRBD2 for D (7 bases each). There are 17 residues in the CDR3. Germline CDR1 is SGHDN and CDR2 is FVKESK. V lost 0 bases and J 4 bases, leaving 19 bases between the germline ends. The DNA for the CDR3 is TGTGCCAGCAGCCAAGAGCCCGGGGAGGGGGCAGGGTACGAGCAGTACTTC. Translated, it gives CASSQEPGEGAGYEQYF.

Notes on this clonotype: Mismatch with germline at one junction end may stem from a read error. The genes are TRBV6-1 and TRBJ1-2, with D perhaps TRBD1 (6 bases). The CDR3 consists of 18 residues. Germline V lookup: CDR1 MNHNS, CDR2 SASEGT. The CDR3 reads CARSAARGAWGGERHYTF. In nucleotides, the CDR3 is TGTGCCCGCAGTGCAGCGCGGGGGGCTTGGGGGGGGGAAAGGCACTACACCTTC.

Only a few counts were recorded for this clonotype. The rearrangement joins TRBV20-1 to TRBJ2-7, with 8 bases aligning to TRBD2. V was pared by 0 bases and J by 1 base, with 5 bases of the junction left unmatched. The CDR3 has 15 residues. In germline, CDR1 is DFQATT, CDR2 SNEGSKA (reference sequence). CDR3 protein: CSARDQSSGSYEQYF. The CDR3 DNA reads TGCAGTGCTAGAGATCAATCTAGCGGGTCCTACGAGCAGTACTTC.

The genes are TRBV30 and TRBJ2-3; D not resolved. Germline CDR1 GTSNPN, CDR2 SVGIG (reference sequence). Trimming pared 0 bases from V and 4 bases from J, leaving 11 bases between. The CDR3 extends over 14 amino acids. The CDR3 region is CAWSVLGWADTQYF. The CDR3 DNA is TGTGCCTGGAGTGTACTGGGATGGGCAGATACGCAGTATTTT.